The 18 T cell receptor beta chains listed next were all sequenced from one sample in a study of cytomegalovirus exposure and HLA in healthy donors. Primers included in the PCR were 60 Vbeta and 13 Jbeta primers. Measured with immunoSEQ multiplex PCR; TCRdb has only the in-frame clones, and not every one. The sample has around 150,000 clones; around four fifths are singletons. The specimen was PBMCs. The receptor source for this set is a man aged 25 to 40 in good health.

The chain is built from TRBV12-2 and TRBJ2-3; the table's D call of TRBD2 was not tested on the DNA. TRBV12-2 is a documented pseudogene. This CDR3 spans 17 amino acids. CDR3 in DNA: TGTGCAAGTCGCCATCCCGGACTAGACGGCGGCACAGATACGCAGTATTTT. It translates to CASRHPGLDGGTDTQYF.

This sequence joins TRBV25-1 and TRBJ1-6; the match to TRBD1 covers 10 bases. CDR1 is MGHDK, CDR2 SYGVNS, per germline. The length of the CDR3 is 13 residues. V was pared by 8 bases and J by 12 bases, with 7 bases of the junction left unmatched. In DNA, the CDR3 is TGTGCCAGCTCCGGGACAGGGGTAGGACCCCTCCACTTT. Translation: CASSGTGVGPLHF.

CDR3 sequence: CASRGLAGVDEQFF. The DNA for the CDR3 is TGTGCCAGCAGGGGACTAGCGGGAGTTGATGAGCAGTTCTTC. The V gene is TRBV27, the J gene TRBJ2-1; 14 bases map to TRBD2. V lost 6 bases and J lost 8; bases outside the gene matches: 3. The CDR3 spans 14 residues. Germline CDR1 reads MNHEY; CDR2 reads SMNVEV (reference sequence).

To note about this clone: Different DNA sequences within this sample yield the same CDR3. The chain is built from TRBV7-2 and TRBJ1-2; tentative D call: TRBD1 (6 bases). The germline CDR1 and CDR2 sequences are SGHTA and FQGNSA. The CDR3 loop spans 13 amino acids. The ends were cut back, 5 bases at V and 4 bases at J, with 11 bases in the middle. DNA for the CDR3: TGTGCCAGCAGCCCCGGACAGTTCTATGGCTACACCTTC. Its protein is CASSPGQFYGYTF.

The chain is built from TRBV7-2 and TRBJ2-7, with D tentatively TRBD1 (6 bases). Trimming shortened V by 5 bases and J by 2 bases, and 7 bases separated the two germline ends. This CDR3 has 12 residues. CDR1 and CDR2 from the germline V gene are SGHTA and FQGNSA. DNA of the CDR3: TGTGCCAGCAGCCAGGGGCCCTACGAGCAGTACTTC. Encoded protein: CASSQGPYEQYF.

The rearrangement uses TRBV7-9 and TRBJ2-3, with 10 bases aligning to TRBD2. Germline V gives CDR1 SEHNR, CDR2 FQNEAQ (reference sequence). The CDR3 spans 16 residues. V lost 5 bases, J lost 2 bases, and 7 bases stayed unmatched. The CDR3 here is CASSPGTSVSTDTQYF. CDR3 coding DNA: TGTGCCAGCAGCCCCGGGACTAGCGTCTCCACAGATACGCAGTATTTT.

This clone was observed a handful of times. The gene calls are TRBV30 and TRBJ2-6, with D possibly matching TRBD2 (6 bases). Germline values: CDR1 GTSNPN, CDR2 SVGIG (reference sequence). Trimming took 2 bases from V and 0 from J, leaving 14 bases between them. CDR3 size: 17 residues. CDR3: CAWSIENSGSGANVLTF. CDR3 nucleotide sequence: TGTGCCTGGAGTATCGAGAATAGCGGCTCTGGGGCCAACGTCCTGACTTTC.

The chain joins TRBV4-1 to TRBJ1-3, with TRBD1 matching over 8 bases. The CDR3 is 15 amino acids. V lost 5 bases and J lost 0; bases outside the gene matches: 3. The germline V gene has CDR1 MGHRA and CDR2 YSYEKL. DNA for the CDR3: TGCGCCAGCAGCAGCAGGGGGCTCTCTGGAAACACCATATATTTT. Its protein is CASSSRGLSGNTIYF.

The chain combines TRBV28 with TRBJ2-7; D might be TRBD1 (6 bases). This CDR3 spans 14 amino acids. The germline CDR1 and CDR2 sequences are MDHEN and SYDVKM. V was cut by 6 bases and J by 2 bases, with 14 bases left in between. The CDR3 DNA sequence: TGTGCCAGCAGCACAGACAGGTCCGCCTACGAGCAGTACTTC. Translating gives CASSTDRSAYEQYF.

The chain links TRBV6-6 to TRBJ2-3, with TRBD1 matching 7 bases. The CDR3 runs 13 residues. Looked up from germline, CDR1 is MNHNY and CDR2 is SVGAGI (reference sequence). Trimming cost V 5 bases and J 6 bases; bases outside gene matches: 5. CDR3 amino acids: CASSRQGLDTQYF. The CDR3 nucleotides are TGTGCCAGCAGTCGACAGGGTCTTGATACGCAGTATTTT.

The chain joins TRBV7-9 to TRBJ1-1; D is possibly TRBD1 (6 bases). The CDR3 is 15 amino acids. The V end was cut by 3 bases, the J end by 2 bases, with 13 bases between. Germline CDR1 SEHNR, CDR2 FQNEAQ (reference sequence). The CDR3 is CASSFLQGENTEAFF. As DNA, the CDR3 is TGTGCCAGCAGCTTTTTACAGGGAGAAAACACTGAAGCTTTCTTT.

In this sample, this clone turned up a few times. The CDR3 loop is CASSYHRGRDQPQHF. The CDR3 DNA follows: TGTGCCAGCAGCTACCACCGGGGTAGAGATCAGCCCCAGCATTTT. The genes are TRBV11-2 and TRBJ1-5; no firm D call. Per the germline V gene, CDR1 is SGHAT and CDR2 is FQNNGV. The V gene lost 4 bases and the J gene lost 5 bases, with 15 bases spanning the gap. This CDR3 contains 15 residues.

This chain joins TRBV15 and TRBJ2-1; a weak D match, TRBD2 (6 bases). In germline, CDR1 is LNHNV, CDR2 YYDKDF (reference sequence). V was pared by 2 bases and J by 2 bases, with 13 bases between. The CDR3 is 16 amino acids. The CDR3 here is CATSRPLASTYNEQFF. The CDR3 nucleotides are TGTGCCACCAGCAGACCTCTAGCGTCCACCTACAATGAGCAGTTCTTC.

V is TRBV9 and J is TRBJ1-2; the match to TRBD1 covers 9 bases. Germline loops: CDR1 SGDLS, CDR2 YYNGEE. The CDR3 spans 14 residues. V was clipped by 4 bases and J by 3 bases; unmatched bases: 4. In nucleotides, the CDR3 is TGTGCCAGCAGCAAGACAGGGGGAGACTATGGCTACACCTTC. This gives the protein CASSKTGGDYGYTF.

The chain couples TRBV10-1 to TRBJ1-3; D gene unclear. Trimming took off 4 bases at V and 0 bases at J, with 10 bases between the two ends. The CDR3 length is 15 residues. Germline CDR1 and CDR2: WNHNN and SYGVQD (reference sequence). The CDR3 coding sequence is TGCGCCAGCAGTGCGGGATCCAACTCTGGAAACACCATATATTTT. It is translated as CASSAGSNSGNTIYF.

This chain links TRBV7-6 with TRBJ2-7; 8 bases map to TRBD1. V was clipped by 4 bases and J by 7 bases; unmatched bases: 15. Germline lookup yields CDR1 SGHVS and CDR2 FNYEAQ. This CDR3 region has 16 residues. The CDR3 here is CASSSGTGPLGEEQYF. In DNA form, the CDR3 reads TGTGCCAGCAGCTCCGGGACAGGCCCCTTGGGGGAAGAGCAGTACTTC.

CDR3 bases: TGTGCCAGCAGTTTGAGGGGGGGCTACTATGGCTACACCTTC. It encodes CASSLRGGYYGYTF. The rearrangement joins TRBV27 to TRBJ1-2, with TRBD1 as a possible D gene (6 bases). CDR1 is MNHEY, CDR2 SMNVEV, per germline (reference sequence). The CDR3 covers 14 residues. Trimming removed 3 bases at V and 3 bases at J, with 11 bases between.

This clone came up a few times. The rearrangement joins TRBV7-9 to TRBJ2-7; 8 positions match TRBD1. The CDR3 loop spans 15 amino acids. Germline V lookup: CDR1 SEHNR, CDR2 FQNEAQ (reference sequence). V dropped 4 bases and J dropped 7; count of bases not matched to a gene: 12. CDR3 protein: CASSSGQGASWEQYF. The CDR3 nucleotides read TGTGCCAGCAGCTCGGGGCAGGGGGCGTCTTGGGAGCAGTACTTC. The whole variable domain, filled in from reference TRBV7-9 and TRBJ2-7, reads DTGVSQNPRHKITKRGQNVTFRCDPISEHNRLYWYRQTLGQGPEFLTYFQNEAQLEKSRLLSDRFSAERPKGSFSTLEIQRTEQGDSAMYLCASSSGQGASWEQYFGPGTRLTVT.